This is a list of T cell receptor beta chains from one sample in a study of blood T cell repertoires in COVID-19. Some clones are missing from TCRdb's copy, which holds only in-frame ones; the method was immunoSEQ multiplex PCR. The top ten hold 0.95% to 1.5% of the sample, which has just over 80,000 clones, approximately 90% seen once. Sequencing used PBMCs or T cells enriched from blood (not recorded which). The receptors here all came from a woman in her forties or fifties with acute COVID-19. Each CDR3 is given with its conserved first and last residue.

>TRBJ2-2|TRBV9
CASSEGTSGIGELFF
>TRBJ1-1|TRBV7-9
CASSLPGVSEAFF
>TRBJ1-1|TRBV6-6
CASSRELPGQGTNTEAFF
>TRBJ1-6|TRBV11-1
CASSTDRAGSPLHF
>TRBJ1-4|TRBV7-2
CASSPTPRTEKLFF
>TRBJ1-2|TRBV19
CASSVQLGQDHYGYTF
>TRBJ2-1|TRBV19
CASSIGREKGEQFF
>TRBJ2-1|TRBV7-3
CASSSSGIPYNEQFF
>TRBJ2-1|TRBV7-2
CASSLRVLNEQFF
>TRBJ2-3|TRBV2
CASSEAWAGGPTDTQYF
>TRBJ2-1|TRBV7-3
CASSLRGAGPGLAGQSYNEQFF
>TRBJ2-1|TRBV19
CASSIALRTGAYNEQFF
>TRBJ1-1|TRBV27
CASSRDYNTEAFF
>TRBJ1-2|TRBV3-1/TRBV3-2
CASSQGTGNYGYTF
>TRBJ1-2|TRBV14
CASSQQVWNYGYTF
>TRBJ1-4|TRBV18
CASSPRQGTNEKLFF
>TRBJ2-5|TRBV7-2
CASSLELMGGFGTQYF
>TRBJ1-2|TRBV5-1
CASSFTDRGLNYGYTF
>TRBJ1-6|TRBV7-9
CASSPGTEFNSPLHF
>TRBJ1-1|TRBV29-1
CSVAPTTGFEAFF
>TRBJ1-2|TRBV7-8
CASSLGGSYGYTF
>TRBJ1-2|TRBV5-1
CASSLSTGNYGYTF
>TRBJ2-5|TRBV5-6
CASSLAMGGTQYF
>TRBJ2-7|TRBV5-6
CASSPERERLSEQYF
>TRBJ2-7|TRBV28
CACEGDTNSYEQYF
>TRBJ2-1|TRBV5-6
CASSLGTGAYNEQFF
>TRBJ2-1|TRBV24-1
CATSDGGQVGEQFF
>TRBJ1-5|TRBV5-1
CASSLNSQGNQPQHF
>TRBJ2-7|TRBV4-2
CASSQASRDRTYEQYF
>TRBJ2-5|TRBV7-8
CASSSRDREETQYF
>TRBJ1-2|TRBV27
CASSPKRQGQYGYTF
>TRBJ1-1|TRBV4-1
CASSQGQNTEAFF
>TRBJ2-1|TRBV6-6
CASSFRLAGGYEQFF
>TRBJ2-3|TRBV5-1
CASSSGDTQYF
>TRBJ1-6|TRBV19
CASSIVGGQSHHF
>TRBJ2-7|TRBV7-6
CASSLMGGYEQYF
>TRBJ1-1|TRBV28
CASSFGTFGWAFF
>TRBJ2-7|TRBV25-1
CASSEPGWVYEQYF
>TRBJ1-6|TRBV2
CASRDSFWSPLHF
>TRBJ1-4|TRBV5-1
CASSRGQGEKLFF
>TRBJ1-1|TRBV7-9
CASSFYARQAFF
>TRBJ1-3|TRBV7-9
CASSLDRGGNTIYF
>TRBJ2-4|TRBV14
CASSQGGGKNIQYF
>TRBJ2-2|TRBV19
CASSMGLTGELFF
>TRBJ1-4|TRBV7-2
CASSSKTGYPNEKLFF
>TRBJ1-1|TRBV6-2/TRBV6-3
CASSNPGEVTEAFF
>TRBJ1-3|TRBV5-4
CASSLDATGNTIYF
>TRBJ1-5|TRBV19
CASRRGFNQPQHF
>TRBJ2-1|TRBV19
CASSIDGGILYNEQFF
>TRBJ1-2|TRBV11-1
CASSLNPGQVYGYTF
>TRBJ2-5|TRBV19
CASSINGAGETQYF
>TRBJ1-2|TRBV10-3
CATTRERDGYTF